The following is a TCR beta chain sequence with its context. This entry is derived from a study of Ad26.COV2.S vaccination and SARS-CoV-2 variants. The method was immunoSEQ multiplex PCR; TCRdb's version includes in-frame clones alone and lacks a portion of them. The sample has about 680,000 clones, roughly 90% seen once. The CDR3 contains 13 residues. With 4 bases removed from V and 0 bases from J, the gap between germline ends came to 6 bases. Germline V gene lookup returns CDR1 MRHNA and CDR2 SNTAGT. Treatment given: some 19 received Ad26.COV2.S at low or high dose, single or two shots; a few received placebo; per-sample allocation not given. Samples were taken on day 63 after the first vaccine or placebo injection.

The receptor's source is a person between 18 and 60 years old who received the Ad26.COV2.S COVID-19 vaccine or a placebo. The sequencing here drew on peripheral blood, taken in a trial of Ad26.COV2.S vaccine versus placebo. The chain combines TRBV6-4 with TRBJ1-1; unclear D gene. CDR3 coding DNA: TGTGCCAGCAGTGTGACGGTGAACACTGAAGCTTTCTTT. This sequence encodes CASSVTVNTEAFF.